The 9 T cell receptor beta chains below come from one sample, sequenced in a study of T cells in Graves' hyperthyroidism and ophthalmopathy (dated by TCRdb to the late 2010s). The library was prepared using multiplex PCR. TCRdb names Illumina HiSeq 2000 as the instrument used. The TCR beta CDR3 regions were amplified from the RNA transcripts. For the first round of RT-PCR on the TCR CDR3, the HTBI primer set was used together with the Qiagen OneStep RT-PCR kit. TCRdb's own reprocessing of the public reads used fastp at Q25 and MiXCR and kept productive beta chains. Entries that share a CDR3 protein sequence are merged under the most common genes and DNA. The sample data list about 290,000 distinct CDR3 sequences, and around a fifth of these were observed just once. The leading ten clones occupy under 40% of the sample. Sequenced input: blood. These receptors were obtained from a middle-aged man with Graves' ophthalmopathy.

The DNA for the CDR3 is TGTGCCAGCAGCCCCCCGACTTCACCCCTCCACTTT. It encodes CASSPPTSPLHF. The chain links TRBV7-2 to TRBJ1-6, with D unclear. CDR3 size: 12 residues. V lost 5 bases, J lost 9 bases, and 8 bases lay in between. Germline lookup yields CDR1 SGHTA and CDR2 FQGNSA.

A note on this clonotype: A single base separates this from a much larger clone, so it may be a read error. The chain carries TRBV6-1 and TRBJ2-1; possibly TRBD1 for D (5 bases). The CDR3 extends over 15 amino acids. Germline CDR1 is MNHNS and CDR2 is SASEGT. The CDR3 DNA is TGTGCCAGCAGTGTAACCACAAGGGGCTACAATGAGCAGCTCTTC. Protein: CASSVTTRGYNEQLF.

Only a few counts were recorded for this clonotype. V is TRBV7-9 and J is TRBJ2-3; possible D gene TRBD1, 6 bases. The ends were cut back, 4 bases at V and 4 bases at J, with 12 bases in the middle. Per the germline V gene, CDR1 is SEHNR and CDR2 is FQNEAQ (reference sequence). The length of the CDR3 is 14 residues. CDR3 DNA: TGTGCCAGCAGCTACGGACAGATCGCAGATACGCAGTATTTT. Translated, it gives CASSYGQIADTQYF.

J is TRBJ1-2 and V is TRBV7-3; D might be TRBD1 (5 bases). Trimming shortened V by 5 bases and J by 8 bases, and 15 bases separated the two germline ends. The CDR3 has 13 amino acids. In germline, CDR1 is SGHTA, CDR2 FQGTGA. CDR3 in amino acids: CASSADGGRGYTF. The CDR3 region has the DNA TGTGCCAGCAGCGCGGACGGGGGGAGAGGCTACACCTTC.

This clonotype was found many times. This chain links TRBV28 with TRBJ2-1; D is perhaps TRBD1 (6 bases). Trimming removed 6 bases from V and 3 bases from J, with 9 bases in between. Germline V gene sequence: CDR1 MDHEN, CDR2 SYDVKM. This CDR3 contains 13 residues. The CDR3 DNA sequence: TGTGCCAGCAGCACAGGGTACTACAATGAGCAGTTCTTC. The encoded protein is CASSTGYYNEQFF.

Comment on this clonotype: A much larger clonotype is one base distant, so this may be a read error. The V and J genes are TRBV7-3 and TRBJ2-1; TRBD2 aligns across 11 bases. CDR1 is SGHTA, CDR2 FQGTGA, per germline. V gave up 5 bases and J gave up 2 bases; unmatched junction bases: 2. The CDR3 covers 15 residues. CDR3 amino acids: CASSPGLAAYNEQFF. The CDR3 nucleotides are TGTGCCAGCAGCCCGGGACTAGCGGCCTACAATGAGCAGTTCTTC.

This clonotype was counted at least ten times. This sequence joins TRBV2 and TRBJ1-2; D is ambiguous. The germline gives CDR1 SNHLY, CDR2 FYNNEI. V dropped 1 base and J dropped 8 bases, with 11 bases sitting between them. This CDR3 has 13 residues. CDR3 region: CASSEVGGTGYTF. As DNA, the CDR3 is TGTGCCAGCAGTGAAGTAGGTGGTACCGGCTACACCTTC.

This clonotype was picked up many times. This chain uses TRBV11-2 with TRBJ2-1; D not resolved. Germline-derived CDR1 and CDR2 are SGHAT and FQNNGV. The germline V and J ends were trimmed by 3 bases and 9 bases, with 12 bases remaining between them. CDR3 size: 13 residues. In DNA form, the CDR3 reads TGTGCCAGCAGCTTCCGGCAATTGGGTGAGCAGTTCTTC. Its translation is CASSFRQLGEQFF. The variable domain in full, with the rest retrieved from reference TRBV11-2 and TRBJ2-1, is EAGVAQSPRYKIIEKRQSVAFWCNPISGHATLYWYQQILGQGPKLLIQFQNNGVVDDSQLPKDRFSAERLKGVDSTLKIQPAKLEDSAVYLCASSFRQLGEQFFGPGTRLTVL.

This clonotype was counted at least ten times. The chain is built from TRBV11-2 and TRBJ2-7; TRBD1 is a possible D gene (5 bases). The length of the CDR3 is 13 residues. V shed 0 bases and J shed 6 bases, with 9 bases lying between them. Germline CDR1 and CDR2: SGHAT and FQNNGV. In nucleotides, the CDR3 is TGTGCCAGCAGCTTAGAGGCAGGGATCGAGCAGTACTTC. Protein: CASSLEAGIEQYF.